Below are 13 T cell receptor beta chains sequenced from a single sample in a study of blood T cell repertoires in COVID-19. Profiled with immunoSEQ multiplex PCR; TCRdb holds only in-frame clones, not every one. The sample consists of roughly 200,000 clones, roughly 80% of them appearing once. Sequenced: peripheral blood. Source of these receptors: a man in his sixties with acute or convalescent COVID-19.

The chain joins TRBV20-1 to TRBJ1-2; maybe TRBD1 (5 bases). V shed 6 bases and J shed 1 base, with 6 bases lying between them. The CDR3 runs 11 residues. CDR1 DFQATT and CDR2 SNEGSKA come from the germline V gene (reference sequence). This CDR3 is CSAGVNYGYTF. The CDR3 DNA is TGCAGTGCAGGGGTTAACTATGGCTACACCTTC.

This sequence joins TRBV28 and TRBJ2-7; D unclear. Germline V gives CDR1 MDHEN, CDR2 SYDVKM. This CDR3 spans 13 amino acids. Trimming shortened V by 2 bases and J by 2 bases, and 7 bases separated the two germline ends. CDR3 residues: CASSLGQPYEQYF. CDR3 DNA: TGTGCCAGCAGTTTAGGGCAGCCCTACGAGCAGTACTTC.

The rearrangement uses TRBV5-4 and TRBJ1-1; TRBD1 agrees at 7 bases. Germline lookup yields CDR1 SGHNT and CDR2 YYREEE (reference sequence). This CDR3 has 13 amino acids. Trimming removed 4 bases from V and 4 bases from J; junction bases left unmatched: 4. DNA for the CDR3: TGTGCCAGCAGCCCCACAGGGGTCACTGAAGCTTTCTTT. Protein sequence: CASSPTGVTEAFF.

V and J are TRBV6-4 and TRBJ1-5; D gene uncertain. V dropped 6 bases and J dropped 3 bases, with 15 bases sitting between them. The germline CDR1 and CDR2 sequences are MRHNA and SNTAGT. This CDR3 spans 15 amino acids. CDR3: CASRLAHDTNQPQHF. CDR3 nucleotide sequence: TGTGCCAGCAGATTAGCACACGATACCAATCAGCCCCAGCATTTT.

The CDR3 nucleotides are TGTGCCAGCAGCTTGACAGGGAGGGGGATTAACTATGGCTACACCTTC. Amino acids: CASSLTGRGINYGYTF. The chain couples TRBV5-4 to TRBJ1-2, with TRBD1 as a possible D gene (6 bases). Germline V gives CDR1 SGHNT, CDR2 YYREEE (reference sequence). Trimming took off 1 base at V and 1 base at J, with 14 bases between the two ends. The CDR3 has 16 amino acids.

The rearrangement links TRBV1 to TRBJ1-1; the table calls TRBD1, which could not be checked here. TRBV1 is labeled a pseudogene. CDR3 length equals 17 residues. The CDR3 DNA follows: TGCACCAGCAGCCAATCTTCCCCTGACAGGGTGGACACTGAAGCTTTCTTT. This codes for CTSSQSSPDRVDTEAFF.

The J gene is TRBJ2-7, the V gene TRBV6-5; 9 nucleotides line up with TRBD1. CDR1 and CDR2 (germline): MNHEY, SVGAGI. The CDR3 extends over 13 amino acids. Germline trimming cut 6 bases from V and 7 bases from J; bases unmatched to any gene: 7. The CDR3 loop is CASRKQGAGEQYF. CDR3 coding DNA: TGTGCCAGCAGGAAACAGGGGGCGGGGGAGCAGTACTTC.

V is TRBV4-1 and J is TRBJ2-2, with TRBD2 identical over 15 bases. The CDR3 loop spans 18 amino acids. Germline V gene data show CDR1 as MGHRA and CDR2 as YSYEKL. The J segment lost 4 bases and the V segment lost 7 bases, leaving 10 bases of the junction unmatched. CDR3 protein: CASTTWTSGGATTGELFF. Here the CDR3 DNA reads TGCGCCAGCACCACCTGGACTAGCGGGGGGGCGACCACCGGGGAGCTGTTTTTT.

This chain connects TRBV13 to TRBJ2-6; 7 nucleotides agree with TRBD1. The length of the CDR3 is 18 residues. Losses at the gene ends were 6 bases for V and 0 bases for J; bases not matched to a gene: 11. The germline V gene has CDR1 PRHDT and CDR2 FYEKMQ (reference sequence). CDR3 region: CASSPQGWGPSGANVLTF. DNA for the CDR3: TGTGCCAGCAGTCCACAGGGGTGGGGCCCCTCTGGGGCCAACGTCCTGACTTTC.

V is TRBV7-9 and J is TRBJ2-1, with 12 bases identical to TRBD2. After removal of 5 bases from V and 8 bases from J, the junction contained 7 bases not matched to a gene. Germline lookup yields CDR1 SEHNR and CDR2 FQNEAQ (reference sequence). This CDR3 comprises 15 residues. The CDR3 region has the DNA TGTGCCAGCAGCCTCCGACTAGCGGGGGTGGATGAGCAGTTCTTC. Translated, it gives CASSLRLAGVDEQFF.

The chain uses TRBV28 and TRBJ2-5; 7 bases map to TRBD2. The length of the CDR3 is 23 residues. Germline V gene data show CDR1 as MDHEN and CDR2 as SYDVKM. V shed 6 bases, J shed 3 bases, and the junction held 34 bases outside the gene matches. CDR3 nucleotide sequence: TGTGCCAGCAGAAACCGGGGGGAAGGAATTTGGGTGGGGTCAGTTATTGTTAAAGAGACCCAGTACTTC. It codes for CASRNRGEGIWVGSVIVKETQYF.

This clone occurred a few times. The chain joins TRBV28 to TRBJ1-5; the match to TRBD1 covers 9 bases. This CDR3 has 14 residues. The germline V gene encodes CDR1 MDHEN and CDR2 SYDVKM. V was clipped by 5 bases and J by 6 bases; unmatched bases: 5. The CDR3 DNA is TGTGCCAGCAGTCTGGGACAGGGTAGTCAGCCCCAGCATTTT. Amino acids: CASSLGQGSQPQHF.

The genes are TRBV2 and TRBJ2-1, with 9 bases matching TRBD2. The CDR3 is 16 amino acids. The germline CDR1 and CDR2 sequences are SNHLY and FYNNEI. V shed 7 bases, J shed 5 bases, and the junction held 12 bases outside the gene matches. The chain's CDR3 is CASKLSRASGDNEQFF. The CDR3 DNA reads TGTGCCAGCAAACTCTCTAGGGCTAGCGGGGACAATGAGCAGTTCTTC.